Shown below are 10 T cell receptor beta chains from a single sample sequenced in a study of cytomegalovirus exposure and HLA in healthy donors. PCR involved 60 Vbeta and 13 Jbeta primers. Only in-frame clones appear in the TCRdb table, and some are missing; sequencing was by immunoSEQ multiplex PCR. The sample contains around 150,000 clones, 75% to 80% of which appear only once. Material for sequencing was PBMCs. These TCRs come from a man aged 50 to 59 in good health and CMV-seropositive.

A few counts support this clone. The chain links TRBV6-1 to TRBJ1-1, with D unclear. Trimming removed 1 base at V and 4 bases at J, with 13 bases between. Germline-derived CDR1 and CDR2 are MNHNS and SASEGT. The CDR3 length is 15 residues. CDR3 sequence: CASSEEGGGSTEAFF. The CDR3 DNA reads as TGTGCCAGCAGTGAAGAAGGTGGAGGGAGCACTGAAGCTTTCTTT.

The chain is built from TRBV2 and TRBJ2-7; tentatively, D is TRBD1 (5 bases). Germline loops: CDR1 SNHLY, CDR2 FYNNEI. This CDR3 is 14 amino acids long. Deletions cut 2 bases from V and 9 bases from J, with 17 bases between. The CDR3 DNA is TGTGCCAGCAGTGAAACAAACAGGCCCCTTGGGCAGTACGTC. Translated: CASSETNRPLGQYV.

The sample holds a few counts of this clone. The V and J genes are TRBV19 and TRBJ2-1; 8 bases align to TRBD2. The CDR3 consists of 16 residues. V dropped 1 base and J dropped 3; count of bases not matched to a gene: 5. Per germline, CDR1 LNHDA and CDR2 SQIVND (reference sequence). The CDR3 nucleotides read TGTGCCAGTAGTATAGTCGGGGGGGGGCGCTACAATGAGCAGTTCTTC. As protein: CASSIVGGGRYNEQFF.

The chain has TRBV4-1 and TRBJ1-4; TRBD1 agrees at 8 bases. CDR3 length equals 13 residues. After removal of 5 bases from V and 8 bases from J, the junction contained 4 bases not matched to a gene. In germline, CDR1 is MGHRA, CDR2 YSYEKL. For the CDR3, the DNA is TGCGCCAGCAGCGGGACAGGCAACGAAAAACTGTTTTTT. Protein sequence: CASSGTGNEKLFF.

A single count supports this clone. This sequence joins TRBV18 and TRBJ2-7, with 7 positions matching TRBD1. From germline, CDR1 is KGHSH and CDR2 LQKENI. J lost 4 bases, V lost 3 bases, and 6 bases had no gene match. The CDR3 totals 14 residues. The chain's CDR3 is CASSPGTRGYEQYF. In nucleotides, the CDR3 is TGTGCCAGCTCACCGGGGACCAGGGGGTACGAGCAGTACTTC.

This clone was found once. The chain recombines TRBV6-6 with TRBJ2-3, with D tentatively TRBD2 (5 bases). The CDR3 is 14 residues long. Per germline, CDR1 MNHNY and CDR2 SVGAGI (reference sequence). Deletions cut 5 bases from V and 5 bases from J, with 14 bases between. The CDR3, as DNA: TGTGCCAGCAGTCCAAGGACTGTCAGAGATACGCAGTATTTT. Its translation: CASSPRTVRDTQYF.

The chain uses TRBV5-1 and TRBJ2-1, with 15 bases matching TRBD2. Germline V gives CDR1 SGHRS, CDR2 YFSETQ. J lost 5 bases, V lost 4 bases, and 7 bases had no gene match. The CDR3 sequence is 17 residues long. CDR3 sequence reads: CASSGGLAGGPNNEQFF. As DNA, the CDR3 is TGCGCCAGCAGCGGGGGACTAGCGGGGGGCCCCAACAATGAGCAGTTCTTC. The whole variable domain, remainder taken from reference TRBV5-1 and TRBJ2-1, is KAGVTQTPRYLIKTRGQQVTLSCSPISGHRSVSWYQQTPGQGLQFLFEYFSETQRNKGNFPGRFSGRQFSNSRSEMNVSTLELGDSALYLCASSGGLAGGPNNEQFFGPGTRLTVL.

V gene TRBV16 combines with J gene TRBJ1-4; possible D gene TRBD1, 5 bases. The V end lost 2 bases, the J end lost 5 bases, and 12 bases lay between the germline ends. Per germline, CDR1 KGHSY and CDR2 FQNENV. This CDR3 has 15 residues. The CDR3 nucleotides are TGTGCCAGCAGCCAAGCGGACGGGGGGAATGAAAAACTGTTTTTT. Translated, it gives CASSQADGGNEKLFF.

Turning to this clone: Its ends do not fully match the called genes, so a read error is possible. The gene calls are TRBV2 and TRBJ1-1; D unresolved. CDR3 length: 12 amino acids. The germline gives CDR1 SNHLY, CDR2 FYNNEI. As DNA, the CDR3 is TGTGCCAGCAGTGTTCAATGGGAGGGCATCCCTTTT. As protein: CASSVQWEGIPF.

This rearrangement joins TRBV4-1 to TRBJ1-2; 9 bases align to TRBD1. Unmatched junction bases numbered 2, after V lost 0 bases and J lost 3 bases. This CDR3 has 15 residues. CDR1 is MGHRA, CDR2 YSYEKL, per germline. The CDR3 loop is CASSQETGGYYGYTF. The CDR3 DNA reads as TGCGCCAGCAGCCAAGAAACAGGGGGCTACTATGGCTACACCTTC.